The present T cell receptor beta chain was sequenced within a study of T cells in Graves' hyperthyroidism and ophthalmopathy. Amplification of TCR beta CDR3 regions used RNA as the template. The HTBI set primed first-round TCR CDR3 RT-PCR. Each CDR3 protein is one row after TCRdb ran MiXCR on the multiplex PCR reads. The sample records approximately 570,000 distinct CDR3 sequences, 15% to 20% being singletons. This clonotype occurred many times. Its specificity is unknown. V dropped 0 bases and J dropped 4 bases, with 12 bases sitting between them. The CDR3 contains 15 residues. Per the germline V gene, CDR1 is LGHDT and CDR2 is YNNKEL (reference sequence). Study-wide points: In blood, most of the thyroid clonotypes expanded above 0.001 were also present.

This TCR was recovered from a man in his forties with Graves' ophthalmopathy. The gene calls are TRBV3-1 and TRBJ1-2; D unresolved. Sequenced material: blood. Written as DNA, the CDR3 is TGTGCCAGCAGCCAAGATGGTAGGAGAGCCTATGGCTACACCTTC. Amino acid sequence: CASSQDGRRAYGYTF.